These T cell receptor beta chains were read from a single sample in a study of cytomegalovirus exposure and HLA in healthy donors. Here immunoSEQ multiplex PCR was the method, and the copy in TCRdb shows in-frame clones only, minus some. The sample holds 170,000 or so clones, roughly four fifths seen once. Input material: PBMCs. These receptors all come from a woman aged 30 to 39 in good health and CMV-seronegative. CDR3s leave out the opening cysteine and the closing phenylalanine or tryptophan.

CDR3 length	V gene	CDR3 protein
11	TRBV7-3	ASSLIGGREQF
13	TRBV2	ASRLQALATDTQY
11	TRBV30	AWSINSNQPQH
10	TRBV7-9	ASSADYKGYT
14	TRBV4-3	ASSQDGTSVSYEQY
9	TRBV28	ASRGQGEAF
11	TRBV28	ASSKTGIETQY
12	TRBV6-5	ASSYNFLQGEQY
13	TRBV6-5	ASSYSGNSYNEQF
11	TRBV6-5	ASSMTQNEKLF
12	TRBV19	ASSPTGENYGYT
12	TRBV5-4	ASSHTGLRNTIY
11	TRBV4-3	ASSQDRVYEQY
12	TRBV5-4	ASSSYSYNSPLH
12	TRBV6-5	ASSYDALRDEQY
12	TRBV2	ASSDRTRPYEQY
14	TRBV4-1	ASSQTVNTGTYEQY
12	TRBV9	ASTNRAGGGELF
13	TRBV5-6	ASSLEVRDGETQY
11	TRBV29-1	SVEQVSTDTQY
12	TRBV4-1	ASRPGRGVSEQY
14	TRBV7-9	ASSPARGRGTYEQY
13	TRBV6-4	ASSVLAGGTDTQY
12	TRBV2	ASRLTGRPEKLF
12	TRBV7-9	SSSFLIGGDEQY
11	TRBV5-1	ASSWDSDYGYT
14	TRBV19	ASSIMFPGTGNGYT
15	TRBV18	TSSPTTGAAGGETQY
12	TRBV19	ASKATGLYNEQF
12	TRBV10-2	ASRATGGREKLF
12	TRBV2	ASTRDSPNTEAF
11	TRBV27	ASRLAPPYEQY
12	TRBV28	ASHPGAGANVLT
12	TRBV28	ASTDRGLAHEQY
12	TRBV18	ASSPGTVNEKLF
15	TRBV7-9	ASGPLRAGERRNEQF
12	TRBV5-1	ASSYDRNSYEQY
13	TRBV4-1	ASSLERTGSYEQY
13	TRBV5-1	ASSVAGSSYNEQF
12	TRBV7-9	ASSLVPGGNTIY
13	TRBV7-8	ASSSHRGTWTEAF
13	TRBV19	ATTGGTPNTGELF
11	TRBV2	ASSEGGDEKLF
11	TRBV2	ASSPTGPYEQY
13	TRBV6-5	ASSYSGRYQETQY
13	TRBV30	AWSQGSSSNQPQH
10	TRBV11-2	ASSLQAYEQY
13	TRBV19	ASSISAGGADTQY
13	TRBV5-6	ASSPPTGVKSEQY
9	TRBV20-1	SARGPREQY
11	TRBV7-9	ASREQGGNEQF